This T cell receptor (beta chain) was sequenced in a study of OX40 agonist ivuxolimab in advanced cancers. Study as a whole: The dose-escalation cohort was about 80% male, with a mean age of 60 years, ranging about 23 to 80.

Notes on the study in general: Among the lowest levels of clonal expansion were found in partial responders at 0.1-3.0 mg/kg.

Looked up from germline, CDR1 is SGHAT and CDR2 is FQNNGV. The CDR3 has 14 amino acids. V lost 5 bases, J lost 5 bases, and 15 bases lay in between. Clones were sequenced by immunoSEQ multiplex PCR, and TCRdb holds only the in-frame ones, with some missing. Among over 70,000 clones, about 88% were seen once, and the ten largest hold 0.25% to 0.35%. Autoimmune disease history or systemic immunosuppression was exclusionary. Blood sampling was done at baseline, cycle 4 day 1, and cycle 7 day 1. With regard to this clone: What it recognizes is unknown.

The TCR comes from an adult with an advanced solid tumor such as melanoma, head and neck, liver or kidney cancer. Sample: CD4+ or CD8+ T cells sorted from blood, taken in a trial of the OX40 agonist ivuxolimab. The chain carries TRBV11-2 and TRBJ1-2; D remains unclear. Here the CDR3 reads CASSGVGGRYGYTF. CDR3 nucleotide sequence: TGTGCCAGCAGCGGCGTGGGCGGCCGGTATGGCTACACCTTC.